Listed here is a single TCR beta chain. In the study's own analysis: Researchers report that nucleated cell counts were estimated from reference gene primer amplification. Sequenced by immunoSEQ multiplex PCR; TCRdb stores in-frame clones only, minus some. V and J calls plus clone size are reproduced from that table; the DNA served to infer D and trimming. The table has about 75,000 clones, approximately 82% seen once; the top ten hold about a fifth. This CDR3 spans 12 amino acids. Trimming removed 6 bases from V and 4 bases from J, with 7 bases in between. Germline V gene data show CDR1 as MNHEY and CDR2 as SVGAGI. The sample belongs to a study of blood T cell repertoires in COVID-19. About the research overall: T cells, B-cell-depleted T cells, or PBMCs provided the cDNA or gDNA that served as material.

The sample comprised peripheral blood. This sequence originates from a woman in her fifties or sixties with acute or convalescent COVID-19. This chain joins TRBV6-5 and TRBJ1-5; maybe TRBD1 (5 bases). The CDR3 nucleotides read TGTGCCAGCAGGGAGGGGAATCAGCCCCAGCATTTT. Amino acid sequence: CASREGNQPQHF.